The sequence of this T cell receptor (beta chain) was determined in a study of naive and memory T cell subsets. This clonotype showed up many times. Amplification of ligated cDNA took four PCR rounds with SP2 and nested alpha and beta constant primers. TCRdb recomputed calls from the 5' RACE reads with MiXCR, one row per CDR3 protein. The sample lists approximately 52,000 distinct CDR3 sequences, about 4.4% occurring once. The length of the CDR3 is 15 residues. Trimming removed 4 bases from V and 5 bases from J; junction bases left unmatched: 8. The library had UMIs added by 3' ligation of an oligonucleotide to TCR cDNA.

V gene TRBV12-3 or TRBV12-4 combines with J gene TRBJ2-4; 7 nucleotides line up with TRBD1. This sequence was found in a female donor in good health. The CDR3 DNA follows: TGTGCCAGCAGTTACAGGGGTAGGGTCGAAAACATTCAGTACTTC. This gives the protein CASSYRGRVENIQYF.